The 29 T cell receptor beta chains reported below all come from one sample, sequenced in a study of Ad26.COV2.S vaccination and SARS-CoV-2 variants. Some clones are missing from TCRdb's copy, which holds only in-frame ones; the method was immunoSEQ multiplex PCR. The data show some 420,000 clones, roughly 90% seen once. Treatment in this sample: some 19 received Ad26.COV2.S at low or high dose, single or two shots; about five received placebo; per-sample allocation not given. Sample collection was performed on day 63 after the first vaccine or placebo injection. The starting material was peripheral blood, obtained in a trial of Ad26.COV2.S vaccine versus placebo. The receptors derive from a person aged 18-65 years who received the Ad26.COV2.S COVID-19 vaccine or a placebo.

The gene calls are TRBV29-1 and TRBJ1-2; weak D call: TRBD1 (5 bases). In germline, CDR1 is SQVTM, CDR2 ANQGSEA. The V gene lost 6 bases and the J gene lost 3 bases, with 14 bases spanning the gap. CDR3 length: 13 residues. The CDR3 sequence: CSVPNVGDYGYTF. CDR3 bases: TGCAGCGTCCCTAATGTAGGGGACTATGGCTACACCTTC.

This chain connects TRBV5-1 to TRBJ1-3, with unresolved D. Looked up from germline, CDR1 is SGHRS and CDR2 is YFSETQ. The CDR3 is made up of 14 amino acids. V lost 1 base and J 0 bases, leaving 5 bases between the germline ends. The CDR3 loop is CASSLPGSGNTIYF. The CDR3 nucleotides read TGCGCCAGCAGCTTGCCGGGCTCTGGAAACACCATATATTTT. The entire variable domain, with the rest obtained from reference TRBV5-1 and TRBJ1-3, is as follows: KAGVTQTPRYLIKTRGQQVTLSCSPISGHRSVSWYQQTPGQGLQFLFEYFSETQRNKGNFPGRFSGRQFSNSRSEMNVSTLELGDSALYLCASSLPGSGNTIYFGEGSWLTVV.

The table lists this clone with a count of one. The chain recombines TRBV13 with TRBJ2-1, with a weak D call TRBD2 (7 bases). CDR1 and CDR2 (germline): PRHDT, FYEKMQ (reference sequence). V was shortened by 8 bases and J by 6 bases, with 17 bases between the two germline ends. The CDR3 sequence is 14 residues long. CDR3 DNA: TGTGCCAGCCGGCGAGGGGGGGCATCCAATGAGCAGTTCTTC. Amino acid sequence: CASRRGGASNEQFF. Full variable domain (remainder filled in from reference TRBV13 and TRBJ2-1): AAGVIQSPRHLIKEKRETATLKCYPIPRHDTVYWYQQGPGQDPQFLISFYEKMQSDKGSIPDRFSAQQFSDYHSELNMSSLELGDSALYFCASRRGGASNEQFFGPGTRLTVL.

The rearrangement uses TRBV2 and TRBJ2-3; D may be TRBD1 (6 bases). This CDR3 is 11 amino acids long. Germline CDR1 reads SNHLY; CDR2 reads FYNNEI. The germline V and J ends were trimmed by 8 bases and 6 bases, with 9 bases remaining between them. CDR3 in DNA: TGTGCCAGCTGGGACACCGATACGCAGTATTTT. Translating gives CASWDTDTQYF.

CDR3 residues: CAWRTGTNTGELFF. The CDR3, as DNA: TGTGCCTGGAGGACAGGTACGAACACCGGGGAGCTGTTTTTT. The chain recombines TRBV30 with TRBJ2-2; D is perhaps TRBD1 (6 bases). This CDR3 region has 14 residues. The V end was cut by 3 bases, the J end by 0 bases, with 8 bases between. In germline, CDR1 is GTSNPN, CDR2 SVGIG (reference sequence).

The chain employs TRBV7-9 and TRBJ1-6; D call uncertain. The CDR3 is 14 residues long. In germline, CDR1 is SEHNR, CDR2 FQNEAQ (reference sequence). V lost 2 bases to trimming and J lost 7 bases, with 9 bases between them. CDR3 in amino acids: CASSLISANSPLHF. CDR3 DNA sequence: TGTGCCAGCAGCTTAATTTCCGCAAATTCACCCCTCCACTTT.

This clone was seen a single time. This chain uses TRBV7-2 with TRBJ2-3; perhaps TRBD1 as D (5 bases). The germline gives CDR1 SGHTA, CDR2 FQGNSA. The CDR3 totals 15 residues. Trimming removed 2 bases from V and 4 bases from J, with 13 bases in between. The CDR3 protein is CASSLSGIVSDTQYF. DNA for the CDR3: TGTGCCAGCAGCTTATCAGGGATTGTTTCAGATACGCAGTATTTT.

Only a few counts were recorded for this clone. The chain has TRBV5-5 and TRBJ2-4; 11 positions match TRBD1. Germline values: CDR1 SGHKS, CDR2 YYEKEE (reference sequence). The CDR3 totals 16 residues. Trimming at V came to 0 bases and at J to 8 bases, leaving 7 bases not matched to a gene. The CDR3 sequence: CASSLASGQGAHIQYF. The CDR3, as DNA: TGTGCCAGCAGCTTGGCCAGTGGACAGGGGGCCCACATTCAGTACTTC.

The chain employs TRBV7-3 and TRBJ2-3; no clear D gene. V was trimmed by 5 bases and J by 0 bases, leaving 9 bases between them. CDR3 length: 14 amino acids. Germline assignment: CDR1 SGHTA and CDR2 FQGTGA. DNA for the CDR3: TGTGCCAGCAGCCGGACGGTTAGCACAGATACGCAGTATTTT. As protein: CASSRTVSTDTQYF. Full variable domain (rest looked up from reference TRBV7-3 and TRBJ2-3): GAGVSQTPSNKVTEKGKYVELRCDPISGHTALYWYRQSLGQGPEFLIYFQGTGAADDSGLPNDRFFAVRPEGSVSTLKIQRTERGDSAVYLCASSRTVSTDTQYFGPGTRLTVL.

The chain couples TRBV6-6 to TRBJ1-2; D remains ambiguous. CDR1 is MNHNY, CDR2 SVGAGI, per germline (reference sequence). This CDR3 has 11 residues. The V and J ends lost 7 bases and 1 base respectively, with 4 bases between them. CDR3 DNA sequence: TGTGCCAGCATACATAACTATGGCTACACCTTC. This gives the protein CASIHNYGYTF.

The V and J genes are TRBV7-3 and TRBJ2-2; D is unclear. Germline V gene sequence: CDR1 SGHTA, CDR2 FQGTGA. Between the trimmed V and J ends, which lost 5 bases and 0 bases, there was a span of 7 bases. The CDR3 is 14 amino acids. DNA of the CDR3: TGTGCCAGCAGCCCTATTACGAACACCGGGGAGCTGTTTTTT. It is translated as CASSPITNTGELFF.

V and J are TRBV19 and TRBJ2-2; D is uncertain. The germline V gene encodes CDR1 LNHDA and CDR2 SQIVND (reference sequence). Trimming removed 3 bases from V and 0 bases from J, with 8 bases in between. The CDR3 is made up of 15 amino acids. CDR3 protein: CASSIYVSNTGELFF. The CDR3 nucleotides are TGTGCCAGTAGTATTTACGTATCGAACACCGGGGAGCTGTTTTTT.

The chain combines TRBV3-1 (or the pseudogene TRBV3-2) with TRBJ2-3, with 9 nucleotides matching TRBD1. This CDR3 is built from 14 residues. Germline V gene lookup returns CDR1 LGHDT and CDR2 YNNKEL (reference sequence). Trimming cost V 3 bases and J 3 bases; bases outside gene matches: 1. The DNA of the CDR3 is TGTGCCAGCAGCCAGACAGGGGGGACAGATACGCAGTATTTT. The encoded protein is CASSQTGGTDTQYF.

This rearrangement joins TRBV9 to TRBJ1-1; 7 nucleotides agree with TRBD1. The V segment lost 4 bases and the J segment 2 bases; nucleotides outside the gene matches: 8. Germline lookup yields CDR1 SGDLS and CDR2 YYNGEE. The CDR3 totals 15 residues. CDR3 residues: CASSSRTGINTEAFF. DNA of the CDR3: TGTGCCAGCAGCTCCCGGACAGGTATAAACACTGAAGCTTTCTTT.

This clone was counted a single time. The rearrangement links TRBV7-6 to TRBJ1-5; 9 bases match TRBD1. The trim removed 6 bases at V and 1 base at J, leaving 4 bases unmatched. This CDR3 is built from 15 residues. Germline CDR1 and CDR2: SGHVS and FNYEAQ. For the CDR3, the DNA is TGTGCCAGCAGTCCAACAGGGGGCAGCAATCAGCCCCAGCATTTT. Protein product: CASSPTGGSNQPQHF.

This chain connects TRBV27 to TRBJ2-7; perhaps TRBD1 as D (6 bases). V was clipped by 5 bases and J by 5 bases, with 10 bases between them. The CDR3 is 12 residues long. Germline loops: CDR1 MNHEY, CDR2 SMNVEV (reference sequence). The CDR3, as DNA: TGTGCCAGCAGTCCCGGACAGAACGAGCAGTACTTC. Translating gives CASSPGQNEQYF.

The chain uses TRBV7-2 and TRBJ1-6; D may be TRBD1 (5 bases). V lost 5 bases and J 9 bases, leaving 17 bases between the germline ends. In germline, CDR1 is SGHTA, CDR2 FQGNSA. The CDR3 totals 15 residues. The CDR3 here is CASSPRSGHSSPLHF. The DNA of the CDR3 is TGTGCCAGCAGCCCCCGGTCGGGGCACAGTTCACCCCTCCACTTT.

The CDR3 region is CATYPRTGPPYGYTF. CDR3 bases: TGTGCCACCTATCCCCGGACAGGGCCGCCCTATGGCTACACCTTC. The rearrangement joins TRBV6-6 to TRBJ1-2; 8 bases map to TRBD1. CDR3 size: 15 residues. Germline V gene data show CDR1 as MNHNY and CDR2 as SVGAGI (reference sequence). V lost 10 bases, J lost 4 bases, and 14 bases stayed unmatched.

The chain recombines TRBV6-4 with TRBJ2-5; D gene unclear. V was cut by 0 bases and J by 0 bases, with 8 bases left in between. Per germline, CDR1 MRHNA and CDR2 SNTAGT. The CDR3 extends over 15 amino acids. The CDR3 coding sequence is TGTGCCAGCAGTGACTCGAAAAGGAACCAAGAGACCCAGTACTTC. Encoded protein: CASSDSKRNQETQYF.

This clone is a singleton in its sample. The CDR3 nucleotides read TGTGCCAGCAGCAATAGCCCCGGGATCAAGGATGAGCAGTTCTTC. Translation: CASSNSPGIKDEQFF. The rearrangement links TRBV5-6 to TRBJ2-1; a weak D match, TRBD2 (5 bases). The V gene lost 4 bases and the J gene lost 8 bases, with 19 bases spanning the gap. This CDR3 comprises 15 residues. From germline, CDR1 is SGHDT and CDR2 YYEEEE.

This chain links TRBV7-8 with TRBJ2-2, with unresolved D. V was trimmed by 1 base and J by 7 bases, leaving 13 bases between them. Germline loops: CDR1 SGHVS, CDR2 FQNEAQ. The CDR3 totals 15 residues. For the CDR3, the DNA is TGTGCCAGCAGCTTAGTCGACACGAACGGCGGGGAGCTGTTTTTT. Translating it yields CASSLVDTNGGELFF.

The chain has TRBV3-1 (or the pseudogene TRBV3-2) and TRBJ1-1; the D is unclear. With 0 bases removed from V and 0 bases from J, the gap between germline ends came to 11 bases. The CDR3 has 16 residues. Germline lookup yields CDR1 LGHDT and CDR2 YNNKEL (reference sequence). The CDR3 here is CASSQDLTSMNTEAFF. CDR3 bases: TGTGCCAGCAGCCAAGACTTAACCAGTATGAACACTGAAGCTTTCTTT.

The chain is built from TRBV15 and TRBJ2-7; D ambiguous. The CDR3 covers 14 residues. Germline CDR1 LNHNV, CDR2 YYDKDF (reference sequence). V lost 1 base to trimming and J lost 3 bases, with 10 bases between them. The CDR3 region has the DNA TGTGCCACCAGCAGAGCCAACGAGATCTACGAGCAGTACTTC. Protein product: CATSRANEIYEQYF.

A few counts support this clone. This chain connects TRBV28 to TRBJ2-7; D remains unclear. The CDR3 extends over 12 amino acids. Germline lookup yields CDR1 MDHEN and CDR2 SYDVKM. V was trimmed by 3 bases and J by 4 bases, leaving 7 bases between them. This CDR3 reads CASSLKGYEQYF. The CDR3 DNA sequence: TGTGCCAGCAGTTTGAAGGGTTACGAGCAGTACTTC.

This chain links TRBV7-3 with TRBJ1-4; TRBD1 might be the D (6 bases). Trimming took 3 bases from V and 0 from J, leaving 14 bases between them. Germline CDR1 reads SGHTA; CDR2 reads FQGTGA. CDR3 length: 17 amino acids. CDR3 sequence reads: CASSFRQAPSTNEKLFF. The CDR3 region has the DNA TGTGCCAGCAGCTTCAGACAGGCCCCTTCAACTAATGAAAAACTGTTTTTT. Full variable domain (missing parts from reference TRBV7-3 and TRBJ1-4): GAGVSQTPSNKVTEKGKYVELRCDPISGHTALYWYRQSLGQGPEFLIYFQGTGAADDSGLPNDRFFAVRPEGSVSTLKIQRTERGDSAVYLCASSFRQAPSTNEKLFFGSGTQLSVL.

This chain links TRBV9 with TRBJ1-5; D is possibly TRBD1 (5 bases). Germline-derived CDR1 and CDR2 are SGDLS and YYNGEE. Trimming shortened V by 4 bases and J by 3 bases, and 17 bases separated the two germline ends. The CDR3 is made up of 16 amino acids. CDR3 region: CASSPGGDGHNQPQHF. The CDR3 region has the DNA TGTGCCAGCAGCCCGGGGGGGGACGGGCACAATCAGCCCCAGCATTTT.

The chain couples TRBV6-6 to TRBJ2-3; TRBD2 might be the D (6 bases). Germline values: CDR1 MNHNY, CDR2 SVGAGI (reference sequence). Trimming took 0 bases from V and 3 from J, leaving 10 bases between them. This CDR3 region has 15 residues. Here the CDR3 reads CASSYSGEETDTQYF. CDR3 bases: TGTGCCAGCAGTTACTCGGGGGAGGAGACAGATACGCAGTATTTT.

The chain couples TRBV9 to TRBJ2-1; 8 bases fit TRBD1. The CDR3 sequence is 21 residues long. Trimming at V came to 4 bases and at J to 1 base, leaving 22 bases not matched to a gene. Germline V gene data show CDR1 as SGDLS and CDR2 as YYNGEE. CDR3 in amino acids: CASSQKLVPRDRRESYNEQFF. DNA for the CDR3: TGTGCCAGCAGCCAAAAGCTGGTCCCGAGGGACAGGCGGGAATCCTACAATGAGCAGTTCTTC.

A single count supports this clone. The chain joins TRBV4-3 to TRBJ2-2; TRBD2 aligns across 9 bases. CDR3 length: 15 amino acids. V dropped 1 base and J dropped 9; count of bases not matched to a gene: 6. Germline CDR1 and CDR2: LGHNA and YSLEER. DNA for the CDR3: TGCGCCAGCAGCCAAGGTCCTAGCGGGGTCTGGGAGCTGTTTTTT. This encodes CASSQGPSGVWELFF.